This TCR beta chain derives from a study of T cells in localized non-small cell lung cancer. Study results and caveats: Among the top 100 tumor clones, a median around 57 appeared in adjacent lung. Heterogeneity is still possible, as just one tumor region was sequenced. An association was observed between higher blood T cell density and longer overall survival. Compared with tumor, uninvolved adjacent lung displayed greater T cell clonality, ranking highest overall.

Worth noting for this clone: Its antigen is as yet unknown. Other nucleotide sequences in the sample specify the same CDR3.

TCRdb's table, derived via immunoSEQ multiplex PCR, lists solely in-frame clones and lacks some. This sample yields tens of thousands of clones, of which roughly 84% are seen a single time; roughly 5% belongs to the top ten. The CDR3 runs 14 residues. Unmatched junction bases numbered 2, after V lost 2 bases and J lost 1 base. Germline CDR1 reads SGHRS; CDR2 reads YFSETQ. The source is a man between 40 and 69 years old with stage II lung adenocarcinoma. The chain recombines TRBV5-1 with TRBJ2-7; 8 bases map to TRBD2. Material: PBMCs, obtained before any cancer treatment. The CDR3 nucleotides read TGCGCCAGCAGCTTAGCGGGAGCGTCCTACGAGCAGTACTTC. Translation gives CASSLAGASYEQYF.